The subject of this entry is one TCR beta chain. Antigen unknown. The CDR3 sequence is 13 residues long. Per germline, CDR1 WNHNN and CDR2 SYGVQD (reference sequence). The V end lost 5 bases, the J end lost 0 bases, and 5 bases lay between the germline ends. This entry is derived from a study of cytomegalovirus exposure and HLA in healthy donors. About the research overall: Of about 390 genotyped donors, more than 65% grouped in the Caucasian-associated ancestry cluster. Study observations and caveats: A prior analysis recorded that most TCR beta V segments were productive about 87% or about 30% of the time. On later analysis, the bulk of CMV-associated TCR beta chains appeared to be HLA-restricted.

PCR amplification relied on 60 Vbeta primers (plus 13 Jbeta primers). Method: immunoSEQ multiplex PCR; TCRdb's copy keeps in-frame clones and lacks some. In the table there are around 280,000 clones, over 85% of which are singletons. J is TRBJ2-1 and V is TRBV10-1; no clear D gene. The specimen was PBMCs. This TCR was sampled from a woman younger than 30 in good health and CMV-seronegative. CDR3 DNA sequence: TGCGCCAGCAGTACGAGCTCCTACAATGAGCAGTTCTTC. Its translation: CASSTSSYNEQFF.